Described below is a single T cell receptor beta chain sequence and its context. The source of the sample is a study of blood T cell repertoires in COVID-19. For the study at large: COVID-19 samples collected from the United States, Italy and Spain covered acute and convalescent phases.

This table comes from immunoSEQ multiplex PCR, and its TCRdb copy is limited to in-frame clones, with some not included. The sample has about 210,000 clones, 65% to 90% seen once. The CDR3 runs 16 residues. CDR1 is SNHLY and CDR2 is FYNNEI in the germline V gene. Germline trimming cut 4 bases from V and 4 bases from J; bases unmatched to any gene: 11. The clonotype originates from a man in his fifties or sixties with active or convalescent COVID-19. Input material: peripheral blood. The chain joins TRBV2 to TRBJ2-3, with TRBD2 matching over 7 bases. The CDR3 coding sequence is TGTGCCAGCAGTGCTAGGAGCGGGGACGGGGCAGATACGCAGTATTTT. Its protein is CASSARSGDGADTQYF. Using reference TRBV2 and TRBJ2-3 for the parts outside the CDR3, the full variable domain is EPEVTQTPSHQVTQMGQEVILRCVPISNHLYFYWYRQILGQKVEFLVSFYNNEISEKSEIFDDQFSVERPDGSNFTLKIRSTKLEDSAMYFCASSARSGDGADTQYFGPGTRLTVL.